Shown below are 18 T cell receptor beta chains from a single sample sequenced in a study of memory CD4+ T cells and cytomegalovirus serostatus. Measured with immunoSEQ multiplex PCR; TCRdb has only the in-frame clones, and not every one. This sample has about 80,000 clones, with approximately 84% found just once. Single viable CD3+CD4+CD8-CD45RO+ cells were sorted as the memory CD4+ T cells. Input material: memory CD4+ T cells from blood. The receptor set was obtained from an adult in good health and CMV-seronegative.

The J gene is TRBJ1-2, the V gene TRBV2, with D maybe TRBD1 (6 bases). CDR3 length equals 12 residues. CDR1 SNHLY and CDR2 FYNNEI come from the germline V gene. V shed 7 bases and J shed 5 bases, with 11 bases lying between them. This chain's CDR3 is CASTHRDYGYTF. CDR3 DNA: TGTGCCAGCACCCACAGGGATTATGGCTACACCTTC.

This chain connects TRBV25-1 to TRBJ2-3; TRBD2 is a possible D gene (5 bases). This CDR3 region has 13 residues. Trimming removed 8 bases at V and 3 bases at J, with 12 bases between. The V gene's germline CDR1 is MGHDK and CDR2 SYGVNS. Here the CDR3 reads CASGYPGTDTQYF. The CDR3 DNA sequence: TGTGCCAGCGGTTATCCGGGGACAGATACGCAGTATTTT.

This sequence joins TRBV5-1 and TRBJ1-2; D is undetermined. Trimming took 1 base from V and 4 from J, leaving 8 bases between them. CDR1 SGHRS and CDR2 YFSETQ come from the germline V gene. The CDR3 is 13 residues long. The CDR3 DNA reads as TGCGCCAGCAGCTTGAGTCCAAGCTATGGCTACACCTTC. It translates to CASSLSPSYGYTF.

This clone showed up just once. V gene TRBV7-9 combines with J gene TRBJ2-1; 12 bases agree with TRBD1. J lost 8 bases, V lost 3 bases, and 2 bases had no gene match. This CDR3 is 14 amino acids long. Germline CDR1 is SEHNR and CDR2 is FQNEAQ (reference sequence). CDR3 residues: CASSFGTGGDEQFF. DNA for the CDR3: TGTGCCAGCAGCTTCGGGACAGGGGGCGATGAGCAGTTCTTC.

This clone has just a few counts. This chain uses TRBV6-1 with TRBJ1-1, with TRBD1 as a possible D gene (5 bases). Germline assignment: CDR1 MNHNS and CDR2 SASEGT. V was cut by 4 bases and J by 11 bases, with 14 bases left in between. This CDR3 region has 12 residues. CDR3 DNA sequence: TGTGCCAGCAGTGTAAGACAGTTTACTGCTTTCTTT. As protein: CASSVRQFTAFF.

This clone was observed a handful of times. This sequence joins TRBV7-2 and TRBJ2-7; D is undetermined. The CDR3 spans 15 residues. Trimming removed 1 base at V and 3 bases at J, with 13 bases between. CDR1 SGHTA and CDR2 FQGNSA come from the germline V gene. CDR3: CASSLGRGLGYEQYF. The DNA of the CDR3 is TGTGCCAGCAGCTTAGGTCGAGGCCTGGGCTACGAGCAGTACTTC.

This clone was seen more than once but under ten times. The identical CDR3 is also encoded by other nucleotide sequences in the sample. This CDR3 is CASSLSNQPQHF. The DNA of the CDR3 is TGTGCCAGCAGCTTGAGCAATCAGCCCCAGCATTTT. The chain carries TRBV5-8 and TRBJ1-5; D gene unclear. Germline V gene sequence: CDR1 SGHTS, CDR2 YDEGEE. CDR3 length: 12 amino acids. Deletions cut 1 base from V and 1 base from J, with 0 bases between.

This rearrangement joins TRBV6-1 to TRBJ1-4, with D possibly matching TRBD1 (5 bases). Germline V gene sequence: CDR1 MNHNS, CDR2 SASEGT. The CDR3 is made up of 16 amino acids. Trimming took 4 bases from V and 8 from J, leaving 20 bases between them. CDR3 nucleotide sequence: TGTGCCAGCAGTGCCGGGCGGGGGGAAGAAGGGGAAAAACTGTTTTTT. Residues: CASSAGRGEEGEKLFF.

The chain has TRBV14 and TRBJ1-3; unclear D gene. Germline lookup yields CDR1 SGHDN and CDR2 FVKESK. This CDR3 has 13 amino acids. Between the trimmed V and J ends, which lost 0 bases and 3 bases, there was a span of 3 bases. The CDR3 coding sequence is TGTGCCAGCAGCCAAGAACTTGGAAACACCATATATTTT. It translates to CASSQELGNTIYF.

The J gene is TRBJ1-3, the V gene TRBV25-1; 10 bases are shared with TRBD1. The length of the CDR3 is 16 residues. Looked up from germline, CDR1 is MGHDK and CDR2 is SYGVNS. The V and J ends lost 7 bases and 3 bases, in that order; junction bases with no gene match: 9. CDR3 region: CASTHTDRGLGNTIYF. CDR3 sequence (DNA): TGTGCCAGCACCCACACCGACAGGGGGCTTGGAAACACCATATATTTT.

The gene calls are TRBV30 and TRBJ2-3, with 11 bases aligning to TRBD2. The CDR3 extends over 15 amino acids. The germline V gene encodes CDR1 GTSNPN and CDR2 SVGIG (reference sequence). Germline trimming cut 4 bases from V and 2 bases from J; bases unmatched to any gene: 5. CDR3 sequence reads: CAWIIAGGYTDTQYF. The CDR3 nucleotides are TGTGCCTGGATAATAGCGGGGGGGTACACAGATACGCAGTATTTT.

The CDR3 region has the DNA TGTGCCAGTAGCATTACGATGGTCTCTGGAAACACCATATATTTT. The encoded protein is CASSITMVSGNTIYF. The V gene is TRBV19, the J gene TRBJ1-3; the D is unclear. V was shortened by 6 bases and J by 0 bases, with 12 bases between the two germline ends. Looked up from germline, CDR1 is LNHDA and CDR2 is SQIVND (reference sequence). CDR3 length equals 15 residues.

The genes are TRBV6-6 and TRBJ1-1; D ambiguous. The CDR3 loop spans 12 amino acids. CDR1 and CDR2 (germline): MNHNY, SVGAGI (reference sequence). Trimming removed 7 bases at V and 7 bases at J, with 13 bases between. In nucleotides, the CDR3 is TGTGCCAGCACTCGAGGGAGGAGTGAAGCTTTCTTT. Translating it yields CASTRGRSEAFF.

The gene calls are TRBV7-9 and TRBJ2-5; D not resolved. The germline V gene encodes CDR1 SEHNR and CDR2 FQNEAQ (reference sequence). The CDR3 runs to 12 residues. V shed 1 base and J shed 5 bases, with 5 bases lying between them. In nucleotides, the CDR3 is TGTGCCAGCAGCTTAGTAGCTGAGACCCAGTACTTC. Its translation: CASSLVAETQYF.

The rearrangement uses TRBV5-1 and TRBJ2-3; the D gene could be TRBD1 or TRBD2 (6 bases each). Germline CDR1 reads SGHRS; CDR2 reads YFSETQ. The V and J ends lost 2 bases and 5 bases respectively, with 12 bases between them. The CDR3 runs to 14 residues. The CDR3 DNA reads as TGCGCCAGCAGCTTAATAGGGGGAGGAGATACGCAGTATTTT. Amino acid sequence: CASSLIGGGDTQYF.

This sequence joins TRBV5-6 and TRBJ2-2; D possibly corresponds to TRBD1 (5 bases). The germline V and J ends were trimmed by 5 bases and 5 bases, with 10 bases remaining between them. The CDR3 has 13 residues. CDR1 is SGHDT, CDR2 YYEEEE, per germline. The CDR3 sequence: CASRTQGTGELFF. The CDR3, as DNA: TGTGCCAGCAGGACTCAGGGTACCGGGGAGCTGTTTTTT.

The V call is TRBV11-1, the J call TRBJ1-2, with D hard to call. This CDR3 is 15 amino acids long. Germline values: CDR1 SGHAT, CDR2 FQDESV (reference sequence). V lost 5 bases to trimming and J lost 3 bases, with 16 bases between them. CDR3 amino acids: CASSPVERRHYGYTF. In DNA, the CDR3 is TGTGCCAGCAGCCCAGTTGAACGGCGGCACTATGGCTACACCTTC.

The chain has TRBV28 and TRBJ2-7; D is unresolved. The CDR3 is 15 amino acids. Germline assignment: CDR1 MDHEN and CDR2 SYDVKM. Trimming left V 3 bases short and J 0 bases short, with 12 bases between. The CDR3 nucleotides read TGTGCCAGCAGTTTCCCAGGCATAAGCTCCTACGAGCAGTACTTC. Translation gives CASSFPGISSYEQYF.